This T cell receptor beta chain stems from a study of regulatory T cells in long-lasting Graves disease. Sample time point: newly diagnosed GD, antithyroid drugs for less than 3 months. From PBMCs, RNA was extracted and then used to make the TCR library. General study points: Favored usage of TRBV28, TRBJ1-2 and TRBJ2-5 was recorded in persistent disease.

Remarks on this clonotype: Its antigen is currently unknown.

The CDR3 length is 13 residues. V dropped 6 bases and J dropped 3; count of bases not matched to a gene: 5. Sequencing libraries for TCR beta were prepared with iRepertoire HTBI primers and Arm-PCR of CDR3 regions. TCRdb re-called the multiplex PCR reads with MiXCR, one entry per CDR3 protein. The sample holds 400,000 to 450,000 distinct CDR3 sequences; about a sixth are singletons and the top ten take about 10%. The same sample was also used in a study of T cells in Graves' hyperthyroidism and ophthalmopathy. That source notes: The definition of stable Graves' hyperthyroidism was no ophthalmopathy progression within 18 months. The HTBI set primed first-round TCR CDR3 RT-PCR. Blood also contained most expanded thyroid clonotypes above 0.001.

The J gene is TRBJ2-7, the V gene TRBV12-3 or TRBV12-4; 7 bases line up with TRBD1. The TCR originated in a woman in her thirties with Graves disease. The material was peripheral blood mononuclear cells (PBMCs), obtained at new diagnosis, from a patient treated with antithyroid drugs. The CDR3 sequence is CASRWTGGYEQYF. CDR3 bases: TGTGCCAGCAGGTGGACAGGAGGCTACGAGCAGTACTTC.